The next 12 T cell receptor beta chains were all read from a single sample in a study of T cell clonality in common variable immunodeficiency. Assay: immunoSEQ multiplex PCR; the TCRdb copy retains only in-frame clones and omits some. Singletons are absent from the sample, which has 40,000 to 55,000 clones. Sequenced sample: peripheral blood mononuclear cells. These receptors all stem from a person aged 18-70 years in good health.

This clone has a count of ten or more. The read terminates 3 residues ahead of where the CDR3 ends, so the germline J gene completes it. The chain links TRBV30 to TRBJ2-3; 8 positions match TRBD1. The germline gives CDR1 GTSNPN, CDR2 SVGIG (reference sequence). The CDR3 loop spans 14 amino acids. Incomplete CDR3 DNA: TGTGCCTGGACAGGGGGCTGGGGCAATCAGCCG. It codes for CAWTGGWGNQP. The whole CDR3 sequence reads CAWTGGWGNQPQYF.

This clone was recorded many times. The read ends 3 residues early relative to the CDR3; the germline J gene fills the gap. The chain has TRBV5-4 and TRBJ1-3, with unresolved D. Germline loops: CDR1 SGHNT, CDR2 YYREEE (reference sequence). V was trimmed by 2 bases and J by 2 bases, leaving 8 bases between them. The CDR3 is 14 amino acids. The sequenced CDR3 bases are TGTGCCAGCAGCTTCTCGGGTGCTGGAAACACC. Protein sequence: CASSFSGAGNT. The complete CDR3 reads CASSFSGAGNTIYF.

This clone appeared a few times. The read falls 3 residues short of the CDR3 end, and the missing part is taken from the germline J gene. The rearrangement uses TRBV27 and TRBJ2-7; 8 nucleotides line up with TRBD1. The germline CDR1 and CDR2 sequences are MNHEY and SMNVEV (reference sequence). This CDR3 is built from 15 residues. J gave up 3 bases and V 4 bases, and 8 bases lay outside the gene matches. CDR3 bases read: TGTGCCAGCAGTTCCGACGGGACAGGCTTCTACGAG. This gives the protein CASSSDGTGFYE. The complete CDR3 protein is CASSSDGTGFYEQYF.

This clone was seen repeatedly, ten times or more. Sequencing ends 3 residues short of the CDR3 end; the germline J gene provides the rest. J is TRBJ1-2 and V is TRBV30; D is unresolved. CDR3 size: 13 residues. Trimming stripped 0 bases from V and 4 bases from J, with 9 bases between. The germline V gene encodes CDR1 GTSNPN and CDR2 SVGIG (reference sequence). The covered CDR3 bases are TGTGCCTGGAGTGTTACGCCTAGCTATGGC. This codes for CAWSVTPSYG. In full, the CDR3 is CAWSVTPSYGYTF. Full variable domain (rest looked up from reference TRBV30 and TRBJ1-2): SQTIHQWPATLVQPVGSPLSLECTVEGTSNPNLYWYRQAAGRGLQLLFYSVGIGQISSEVPQNLSASRPQDRQFILSSKKLLLSDSGFYLCAWSVTPSYGYTFGSGTRLTVV.

Many counts were recorded for this clone. From the germline J gene comes the end of the CDR3, since the read stops 3 residues before it. The V and J genes are TRBV2 and TRBJ2-7, with unresolved D. The germline CDR1 and CDR2 sequences are SNHLY and FYNNEI. The V gene lost 4 bases and the J gene lost 6 bases, with 16 bases spanning the gap. This CDR3 region has 14 residues. Here the CDR3 reads CASSGAGLVGEQYF. The sequenced part of the CDR3 DNA is TGTGCCAGCAGTGGGGCAGGCTTGGTGGGCGAG. Filled out from reference TRBV2 and TRBJ2-7, the complete variable domain reads EPEVTQTPSHQVTQMGQEVILRCVPISNHLYFYWYRQILGQKVEFLVSFYNNEISEKSEIFDDQFSVERPDGSNFTLKIRSTKLEDSAMYFCASSGAGLVGEQYFGPGTRLTVT.

This clone has a handful of counts. The read stops 3 residues short of the end of the CDR3; the missing end is completed from the germline J gene. The chain has TRBV7-2 and TRBJ2-6; 9 positions agree with TRBD1. The length of the CDR3 is 15 residues. Germline-derived CDR1 and CDR2 are SGHTA and FQGNSA. CDR3: CASTIRGQGNSLLTF. CDR3 DNA, as far as it was read: TGTGCCAGCACCATTAGGGGACAGGGAAATTCACTC.

Ten or more counts support this clone. The observed sequence ends 3 residues before the CDR3 terminus, with the missing tail filled in from the germline J gene. V usage is TRBV6-1 and J usage is TRBJ2-3; TRBD2 matches 7 bases. Losses at the gene ends were 3 bases for V and 5 bases for J; bases not matched to a gene: 8. The CDR3 is made up of 15 amino acids. The germline gives CDR1 MNHNS, CDR2 SASEGT. CDR3 loop: CASSEAGEVIDTQYF. The sequenced part of the CDR3 DNA is TGTGCCAGCAGTGAGGCGGGGGAAGTAATAGATACG.

Many counts were recorded for this clone. The CDR3 goes on 3 residues after the read ends, and that part is filled in from the germline J gene. V usage is TRBV29-1 and J usage is TRBJ2-2; TRBD2 matches 8 bases. This CDR3 has 14 residues. V lost 5 bases, J lost 7 bases, and 9 bases stayed unmatched. CDR1 is SQVTM and CDR2 is ANQGSEA in the germline V gene. The DNA read from the CDR3 is TGCAGCGTTACAGGACTAGCTAGTCACGGGGAG. It translates to CSVTGLASHGE. The full-length CDR3 reads as CSVTGLASHGELFF.

Many counts were recorded for this clone. The sequence runs out 3 residues before the end of the CDR3; the remainder is reconstructed from the germline J gene. The chain uses TRBV30 and TRBJ2-7, with 7 bases matching TRBD1. This CDR3 has 16 residues. CDR1 and CDR2 (germline): GTSNPN, SVGIG (reference sequence). Losses at the gene ends were 1 base for V and 0 bases for J; bases not matched to a gene: 9. CDR3 DNA, as far as it was read: TGTGCCTGGAGTGATTGGGGGACAGAGAGCTCCTACGAG. It yields the protein CAWSDWGTESSYE. The full CDR3 protein is CAWSDWGTESSYEQYF. The entire variable domain, with the rest obtained from reference TRBV30 and TRBJ2-7, is as follows: SQTIHQWPATLVQPVGSPLSLECTVEGTSNPNLYWYRQAAGRGLQLLFYSVGIGQISSEVPQNLSASRPQDRQFILSSKKLLLSDSGFYLCAWSDWGTESSYEQYFGPGTRLTVT.

This clone appeared many times. The CDR3 bases that were read are TGTGCCAGCAGCCTAACGGGACTGTTAAATTCACCC. Residues: CASSLTGLLNSP. The CDR3 as a whole reads CASSLTGLLNSPLHF. This chain uses TRBV7-9 with TRBJ1-6, with D perhaps matching TRBD1 (5 bases). The DNA ends 3 residues before the CDR3 does, and the rest of the CDR3 is filled in from the germline J gene. The CDR3 consists of 15 residues. Germline CDR1 SEHNR, CDR2 FQNEAQ (reference sequence). The ends were cut back, 5 bases at V and 7 bases at J, with 15 bases in the middle.

This clone was counted many times. The read halts 3 residues ahead of the CDR3 end, with the missing end drawn from the germline J gene. V and J are TRBV19 and TRBJ2-3; 7 bases agree with TRBD2. CDR3 size: 14 residues. The germline V gene encodes CDR1 LNHDA and CDR2 SQIVND (reference sequence). After removal of 5 bases from V and 1 base from J, the junction contained 3 bases not matched to a gene. Partial CDR3 DNA: TGTGCCAGTAGTTACAGCGGGGGCACAGATACG. Translated: CASSYSGGTDT. The entire CDR3 reads CASSYSGGTDTQYF. The full variable domain, in which reference TRBV19 and TRBJ2-3 provide the parts outside the CDR3, is DGGITQSPKYLFRKEGQNVTLSCEQNLNHDAMYWYRQDPGQGLRLIYYSQIVNDFQKGDIAEGYSVSREKKESFPLTVTSAQKNPTAFYLCASSYSGGTDTQYFGPGTRLTVL.

This clone appeared many times. The read ends 3 residues before the CDR3 terminus; that terminus is restored from the germline J gene. Other DNA sequences in this specimen translate into the identical CDR3. The V call is TRBV19, the J call TRBJ1-1; D is undetermined. The CDR3 runs to 15 residues. CDR1 is LNHDA, CDR2 SQIVND, per germline (reference sequence). This CDR3 is CASSIDPTVSGRAFF. The part of the CDR3 DNA that was read is TGTGCCAGTAGTATAGATCCGACTGTGAGCGGGCGG.